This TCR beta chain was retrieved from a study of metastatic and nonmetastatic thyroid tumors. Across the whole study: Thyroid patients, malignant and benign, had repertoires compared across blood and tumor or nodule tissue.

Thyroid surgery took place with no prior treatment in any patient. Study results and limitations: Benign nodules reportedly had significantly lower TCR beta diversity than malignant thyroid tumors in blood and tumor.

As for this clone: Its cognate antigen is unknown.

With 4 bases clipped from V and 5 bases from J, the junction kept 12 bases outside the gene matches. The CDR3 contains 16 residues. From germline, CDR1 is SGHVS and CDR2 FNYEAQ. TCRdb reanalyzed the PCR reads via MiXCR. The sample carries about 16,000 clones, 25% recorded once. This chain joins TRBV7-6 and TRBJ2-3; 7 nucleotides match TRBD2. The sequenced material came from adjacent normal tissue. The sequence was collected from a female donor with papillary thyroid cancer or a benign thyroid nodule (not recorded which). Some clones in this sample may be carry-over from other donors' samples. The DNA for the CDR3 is TGTGCCAGCAGCTCCCTAGTGGGGAGGGGTGTAGATACGCAGTATTTT. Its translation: CASSSLVGRGVDTQYF.